A selection of T cell receptor beta chains follows, all from one sample in a study of blood T cell repertoires in COVID-19. Method: immunoSEQ multiplex PCR; TCRdb's copy keeps in-frame clones and lacks some. The sample includes around 230,000 clones, around 85% of them seen just once. Sequencing was done on a sample of PBMCs or T cells enriched from blood (not recorded which). The receptor set was obtained from a middle-aged woman with acute COVID-19. The CDR3 runs from the conserved cysteine through the conserved F or W. The D gene is left open where the match is weak. The size field is filled for only some rows; it gives once, few, many or a size class.

abundance | j_gene | d_gene | v_gene | CDR3aa | CDR3nt
NA | TRBJ2-2 | TRBD2 | TRBV7-9 | CASSPRLATTGELFF | TGTGCCAGCAGCCCCCGACTAGCAACCACCGGGGAGCTGTTTTTT
once | TRBJ2-5 | NA | TRBV19 | CASSAGIRETQYF | TGTGCCAGTAGTGCAGGGATCCGAGAGACCCAGTACTTC
NA | TRBJ2-7 | TRBD2 | TRBV29-1 | CSVGTRTSGSYEQYF | TGCAGCGTTGGTACAAGGACTAGCGGTTCCTACGAGCAGTACTTC
NA | TRBJ1-1 | NA | TRBV12-5 | CASGPTSGMNTEAFF | TGTGCTAGTGGTCCCACGAGCGGAATGAACACTGAAGCTTTCTTT
NA | TRBJ1-5 | NA | TRBV19 | CASSLGGQPQHF | TGTGCCAGTAGTTTGGGGGGACAGCCCCAGCATTTT
once | TRBJ2-1 | NA | TRBV7-3 | CASSLQPANNEQFF | TGTGCCAGCAGCTTACAACCAGCGAACAATGAGCAGTTCTTC
NA | TRBJ2-1 | TRBD2 | TRBV20-1 | CSASRLAGDYNEQFF | TGCAGTGCTAGTCGACTAGCGGGAGACTACAATGAGCAGTTCTTC
once | TRBJ2-1 | TRBD2 | TRBV27 | CASSIAGSSYNEQFF | TGTGCCAGCAGTATAGCGGGAAGCTCCTACAATGAGCAGTTCTTC
NA | TRBJ2-3 | TRBD1 | TRBV2 | CASSGRDRPLDTQYF | TGTGCCAGCAGTGGTCGGGACAGGCCCCTTGATACGCAGTATTTT
NA | TRBJ2-5 | NA | TRBV3-1/TRBV3-2 | CASSQSAETQYF | TGTGCCAGCAGCCAAAGCGCCGAGACCCAGTACTTC
few | TRBJ1-5 | TRBD1 | TRBV19 | CASSPHRGTRNQPQHF | TGTGCCAGTAGCCCACACAGGGGAACCCGCAATCAGCCCCAGCATTTT
NA | TRBJ2-5 | TRBD2 | TRBV28 | CASSPSGLAGHETQYF | TGTGCCAGCAGTCCCTCGGGACTAGCGGGACATGAGACCCAGTACTTC
NA | TRBJ2-1 | NA | TRBV14 | CASTSSQRYNEQFF | TGTGCCAGCACGTCGAGTCAAAGATACAATGAGCAGTTCTTC
NA | TRBJ1-5 | TRBD1 | TRBV15 | CATSRSGQGYQPQHF | TGTGCCACCAGCAGGTCGGGACAGGGCTATCAGCCCCAGCATTTT
NA | TRBJ1-6 | TRBD1 | TRBV27 | CASSPGTGWAPLHF | TGTGCCAGCAGTCCTGGGACAGGGTGGGCACCCCTCCACTTT
once | TRBJ2-1 | NA | TRBV19 | CASSTSPEDNEQFF | TGTGCCAGTAGCACTAGCCCTGAGGACAATGAGCAGTTCTTC
once | TRBJ2-3 | TRBD2 | TRBV19 | CASSIKLAGDTQYF | TGTGCCAGTAGTATTAAACTAGCGGGAGATACGCAGTATTTT
NA | TRBJ2-7 | TRBD1 | TRBV28 | CASSRTGGSYEQYF | TGTGCCAGCAGTCGGACAGGGGGGTCCTACGAGCAGTACTTC
NA | TRBJ2-5 | TRBD2 | TRBV18 | CASSPRTSVQETQYF | TGTGCCAGCTCACCAAGGACTAGCGTACAAGAGACCCAGTACTTC
NA | TRBJ2-1 | NA | TRBV19 | CASSIGQTGNNEQFF | TGTGCCAGTAGTATAGGGCAGACTGGAAACAATGAGCAGTTCTTC
NA | TRBJ2-7 | TRBD2 | TRBV6-5 | CASSYSASGVYEQYF | TGTGCCAGCAGTTATTCTGCTAGCGGGGTTTACGAGCAGTACTTC
NA | TRBJ1-6 | TRBD1 | TRBV15 | CATTRQGYSSPLHF | TGTGCCACCACAAGACAGGGTTATAGTTCACCCCTCCACTTT
few | TRBJ1-2 | TRBD1 | TRBV15 | CATSRDPETGNGYTF | TGTGCCACCAGCAGAGATCCCGAGACAGGGAATGGCTACACCTTC
NA | TRBJ2-1 | TRBD2 | TRBV25-1 | CASSKAGGSYNEQFF | TGTGCCAGCAGTAAAGCGGGAGGGTCCTACAATGAGCAGTTCTTC
NA | TRBJ1-1 | NA | TRBV5-1 | CASSNPGTGTEAFF | TGCGCCAGCAGCAACCCCGGGACTGGCACTGAAGCTTTCTTT
NA | TRBJ2-3 | NA | TRBV19 | CASSHDLGQGAVADTQYF | TGTGCCAGTAGTCACGATCTTGGGCAGGGCGCGGTTGCAGATACGCAGTATTTT
NA | TRBJ2-7 | TRBD1 | TRBV5-4 | CASSLADRGDYEQYF | TGTGCCAGCAGCTTGGCCGACAGGGGGGACTACGAGCAGTACTTC
few | TRBJ2-1 | TRBD1 | TRBV5-5 | CVSGRGRGEQFF | TGTGTCAGTGGCAGGGGGCGGGGTGAGCAGTTCTTC
NA | TRBJ1-1 | TRBD1 | TRBV9 | CASRPSGQGAIEAFF | TGTGCCAGCCGACCCTCTGGACAGGGAGCTATTGAAGCTTTCTTT
NA | TRBJ1-5 | TRBD1 | TRBV7-9 | CASSLGSGGNQPQHF | TGTGCCAGCAGCTTAGGTTCAGGGGGAAATCAGCCCCAGCATTTT
NA | TRBJ2-1 | NA | TRBV9 | CASSPRARAGSGYNEQFF | TGTGCCAGCAGCCCCCGAGCAAGGGCGGGAAGTGGCTACAATGAGCAGTTCTTC
NA | TRBJ2-1 | TRBD2 | TRBV27 | CASRRRLAGGSEQFF | TGTGCCAGCAGGCGAAGACTAGCGGGAGGGAGTGAGCAGTTCTTC
NA | TRBJ2-5 | TRBD2 | TRBV19 | CASSLREGTQYF | TGTGCCAGTAGTCTTCGGGAGGGGACCCAGTACTTC
once | TRBJ2-1 | NA | TRBV7-9 | CASSLISTSPLYNEQFF | TGTGCCAGCAGCTTAATTTCGACTAGTCCTCTCTACAATGAGCAGTTCTTC
NA | TRBJ1-1 | NA | TRBV12-3/TRBV12-4 | CASSPPAGTEAFF | TGTGCCAGCAGTCCCCCCGCGGGCACTGAAGCTTTCTTT
NA | TRBJ1-3 | TRBD1 | TRBV3-1/TRBV3-2 | CASSQDGTAGNTIYF | TGTGCCAGCAGCCAAGATGGGACAGCTGGAAACACCATATATTTT
NA | TRBJ1-5 | NA | TRBV21-1 | CASSKGRQGLEQPQHF | TGTGCCAGCAGCAAAGGGAGACAGGGCCTTGAGCAGCCCCAGCATTTT
NA | TRBJ2-7 | NA | TRBV14 | CASSQVSSWGQYF | TGTGCCAGCAGCCAAGTCTCTAGCTGGGGGCAGTACTTC
NA | TRBJ2-1 | NA | TRBV19 | CASSIRVQGKNNEQFF | TGTGCCAGTAGTATTAGGGTCCAGGGGAAAAACAATGAGCAGTTCTTC